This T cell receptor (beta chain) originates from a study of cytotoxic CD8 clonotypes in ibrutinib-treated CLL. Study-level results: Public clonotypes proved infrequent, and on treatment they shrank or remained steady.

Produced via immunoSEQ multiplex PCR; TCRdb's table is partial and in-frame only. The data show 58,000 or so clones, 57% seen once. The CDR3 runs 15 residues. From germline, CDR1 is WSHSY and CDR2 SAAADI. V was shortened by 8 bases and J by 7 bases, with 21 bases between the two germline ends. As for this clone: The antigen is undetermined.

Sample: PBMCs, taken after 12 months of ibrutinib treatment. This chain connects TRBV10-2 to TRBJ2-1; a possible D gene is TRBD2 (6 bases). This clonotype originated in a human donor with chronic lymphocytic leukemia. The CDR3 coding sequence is TGCGCCAGCGGTGCACCACTAGCAGTCTTGAATGAGCAGTTCTTC. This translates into CASGAPLAVLNEQFF.